The clone carrying this T cell receptor beta chain was seen repeatedly, ten times or more. TCR beta CDR3 regions were amplified from RNA transcripts. RT-PCR with HTBI primers came first, then second-round multiplex PCR. MiXCR, applied by TCRdb to the multiplex PCR reads, yields one record per CDR3 protein. The repertoire has around 1.1 million distinct CDR3 sequences, 35% to 45% of them found once; the top ten carry 11%. This specimen comes from a study of Graves' ophthalmopathy and Graves' hyperthyroidism. This CDR3 has 15 residues. Germline lookup yields CDR1 SQVTM and CDR2 ANQGSEA. Between the trimmed V and J ends, which lost 1 base and 3 bases, there was a span of 15 bases.

The receptor comes from an adult man with Graves' hyperthyroidism. The specimen sequenced was peripheral blood or thyroid tissue (not recorded which). V is TRBV29-1 and J is TRBJ1-2; D is undetermined. The CDR3: CSVEVWEGVDYGYTF. CDR3 DNA sequence: TGCAGCGTTGAAGTATGGGAGGGAGTCGACTATGGCTACACCTTC. Full variable domain (missing parts from reference TRBV29-1 and TRBJ1-2): SAVISQKPSRDICQRGTSLTIQCQVDSQVTMMFWYRQQPGQSLTLIATANQGSEATYESGFVIDKFPISRPNLTFSTLTVSNMSPEDSSIYLCSVEVWEGVDYGYTFGSGTRLTVV.